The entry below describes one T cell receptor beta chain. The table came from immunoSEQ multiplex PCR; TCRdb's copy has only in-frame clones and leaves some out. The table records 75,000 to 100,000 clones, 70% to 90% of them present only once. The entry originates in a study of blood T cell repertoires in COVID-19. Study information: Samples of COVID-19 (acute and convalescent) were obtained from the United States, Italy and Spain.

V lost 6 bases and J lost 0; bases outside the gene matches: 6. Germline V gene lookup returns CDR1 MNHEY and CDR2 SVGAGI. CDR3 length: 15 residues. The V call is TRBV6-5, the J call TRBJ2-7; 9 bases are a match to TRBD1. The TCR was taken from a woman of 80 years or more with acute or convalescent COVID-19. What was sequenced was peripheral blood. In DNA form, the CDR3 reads TGTGCCAGCAGGACCGGACAGGGGAGCTCCTACGAGCAGTACTTC. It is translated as CASRTGQGSSYEQYF.